This passage covers 30 T cell receptor beta chains from one sample sequenced in a study of shared clonotypes between healthy human individuals. The data were produced by immunoSEQ multiplex PCR, yet TCRdb's version contains in-frame clones alone and is incomplete. The profile shows roughly 2.5 million clones, approximately 94% of them singletons. The sequenced sample consisted of naive CD4+ T cells sorted from blood. Subset: CD45RA+ positively selected. The receptor set was obtained from a man aged 18 to 30 in good health.

The chain carries TRBV6-1 and TRBJ2-7; D is possibly TRBD2 (6 bases). Between the trimmed V and J ends, which lost 6 bases and 2 bases, there was a span of 8 bases. This CDR3 comprises 12 residues. Germline lookup yields CDR1 MNHNS and CDR2 SASEGT. CDR3 DNA sequence: TGTGCCAGCAGCGGGGGTCCCTACGAGCAGTACTTC. It is translated as CASSGGPYEQYF.

J is TRBJ2-7 and V is TRBV27; perhaps D is TRBD1 or TRBD2 (5 bases each). The ends were cut back, 0 bases at V and 4 bases at J, with 16 bases in the middle. The CDR3 is 16 amino acids. Per germline, CDR1 MNHEY and CDR2 SMNVEV (reference sequence). The CDR3 DNA follows: TGTGCCAGCAGTTTATCGCATCCGGTTGGGGGATACGAGCAGTACTTC. Protein product: CASSLSHPVGGYEQYF.

The rearrangement joins TRBV28 to TRBJ2-7; TRBD1 matches 11 bases. This CDR3 spans 16 amino acids. The trim removed 3 bases at V and 5 bases at J, leaving 9 bases unmatched. Germline CDR1 reads MDHEN; CDR2 reads SYDVKM. The CDR3 sequence: CASSLLQGQGVHEQYF. DNA of the CDR3: TGTGCCAGCAGTTTGCTCCAGGGACAGGGGGTCCACGAGCAGTACTTC. The variable domain in full, with the rest retrieved from reference TRBV28 and TRBJ2-7, is DVKVTQSSRYLVKRTGEKVFLECVQDMDHENMFWYRQDPGLGLRLIYFSYDVKMKEKGDIPEGYSVSREKKERFSLILESASTNQTSMYLCASSLLQGQGVHEQYFGPGTRLTVT.

V and J are TRBV28 and TRBJ1-5, with D unclear. Germline-derived CDR1 and CDR2 are MDHEN and SYDVKM. The CDR3 sequence is 13 residues long. V lost 7 bases and J 0 bases, leaving 7 bases between the germline ends. CDR3 DNA sequence: TGTGCCAGCATGTCGGATAGCAATCAGCCCCAGCATTTT. This translates into CASMSDSNQPQHF.

This chain joins TRBV7-9 and TRBJ2-2; D assignment may be TRBD1 or TRBD2 (5 bases each). Germline CDR1 reads SEHNR; CDR2 reads FQNEAQ (reference sequence). There are 16 residues in the CDR3. Trimming took off 5 bases at V and 7 bases at J, with 20 bases between the two ends. CDR3 DNA sequence: TGTGCCAGCAGCCCTTTGAGGGGAAATGTTGGCGGGGAGCTGTTTTTT. Amino acid sequence: CASSPLRGNVGGELFF.

The CDR3 is CARGHRGKSYTF. The CDR3 bases are TGTGCCAGGGGTCACAGAGGGAAGAGCTACACCTTC. The chain links TRBV9 to TRBJ1-2; D unclear. Trimming removed 8 bases at V and 9 bases at J, with 17 bases between. Germline-derived CDR1 and CDR2 are SGDLS and YYNGEE. The CDR3 extends over 12 amino acids.

DNA of the CDR3: TGTGCCAGCAGCTCCCCTTACAGGGGACGGACTGAAGCTTTCTTT. Amino acids: CASSSPYRGRTEAFF. The V call is TRBV5-4, the J call TRBJ1-1, with TRBD1 matching 7 bases. Germline-derived CDR1 and CDR2 are SGHNT and YYREEE (reference sequence). Trimming cost V 3 bases and J 5 bases; bases outside gene matches: 10. The CDR3 length is 15 residues.

This chain uses TRBV6-6 with TRBJ1-1, with D uncertain. This CDR3 region has 12 residues. CDR1 and CDR2 from the germline V gene are MNHNY and SVGAGI (reference sequence). The germline V and J ends were trimmed by 5 bases and 8 bases, with 12 bases remaining between them. The CDR3 loop is CASSGSSREAFF. The CDR3 nucleotides read TGTGCCAGCAGTGGATCCTCTAGGGAAGCTTTCTTT.

The chain is built from TRBV27 and TRBJ2-7; D ambiguous. Germline V gene lookup returns CDR1 MNHEY and CDR2 SMNVEV (reference sequence). This CDR3 is 13 amino acids long. Trimming took off 5 bases at V and 2 bases at J, with 10 bases between the two ends. The DNA of the CDR3 is TGTGCCAGCAGTCCGAGGATTACCTACGAGCAGTACTTC. Translation gives CASSPRITYEQYF.

V gene TRBV19 combines with J gene TRBJ1-2; TRBD1 matches 10 bases. Trimming removed 5 bases from V and 13 bases from J; junction bases left unmatched: 10. CDR3 length: 13 residues. Germline CDR1 reads LNHDA; CDR2 reads SQIVND (reference sequence). As DNA, the CDR3 is TGTGCCAGTAGTGCCGACAGGGGGCTCCCCGGCACCTTC. Residues: CASSADRGLPGTF.

The chain couples TRBV4-1 to TRBJ2-7, with TRBD2 as a possible D gene (6 bases). Germline V gene data show CDR1 as MGHRA and CDR2 as YSYEKL. The V gene lost 4 bases and the J gene lost 0 bases, with 7 bases spanning the gap. The CDR3 consists of 13 residues. The CDR3 reads CASSPLASYEQYF. CDR3 sequence (DNA): TGCGCCAGCAGCCCACTAGCCTCCTACGAGCAGTACTTC.

The V and J genes are TRBV11-2 and TRBJ2-2; 10 bases are shared with TRBD2. The CDR3 consists of 15 residues. Germline CDR1 is SGHAT and CDR2 is FQNNGV. With V trimmed by 5 bases and J by 7 bases, 7 bases remained unmatched. CDR3 sequence: CASSPIAGGLGELFF. The DNA for the CDR3 is TGTGCCAGCAGCCCCATAGCGGGAGGTCTCGGGGAGCTGTTTTTT. The complete variable domain, with remaining parts taken from reference TRBV11-2 and TRBJ2-2, reads EAGVAQSPRYKIIEKRQSVAFWCNPISGHATLYWYQQILGQGPKLLIQFQNNGVVDDSQLPKDRFSAERLKGVDSTLKIQPAKLEDSAVYLCASSPIAGGLGELFFGEGSRLTVL.

J is TRBJ2-1 and V is TRBV27; the match to TRBD2 covers 13 bases. CDR3 length: 15 residues. CDR1 is MNHEY and CDR2 is SMNVEV in the germline V gene (reference sequence). Trimming took 5 bases from V and 6 from J; bases not matched to a gene: 4. The CDR3 DNA follows: TGTGCCAGCAGTGCACTAGCGGGAGGGCTCAATGAGCAGTTCTTC. Translating it yields CASSALAGGLNEQFF.

The chain employs TRBV6-5 and TRBJ2-1, with D maybe TRBD2 (6 bases). CDR1 and CDR2 (germline): MNHEY, SVGAGI. The V and J ends lost 0 bases and 4 bases respectively, with 10 bases between them. This CDR3 spans 15 amino acids. CDR3 coding DNA: TGTGCCAGCAGTTACTCTCGGGAGTCGTACAATGAGCAGTTCTTC. Its translation is CASSYSRESYNEQFF.

This clone has only one observation. The chain has TRBV20-1 and TRBJ2-4, with no clear D. From germline, CDR1 is DFQATT and CDR2 SNEGSKA (reference sequence). The CDR3 sequence is 10 residues long. The V end was cut by 3 bases, the J end by 5 bases, with 2 bases between. CDR3 nucleotide sequence: TGCAGTGCTAGTGAAAACATTCAGTACTTC. Protein: CSASENIQYF.

The chain combines TRBV7-2 with TRBJ1-6, with 8 nucleotides matching TRBD1. The CDR3 has 14 amino acids. The V gene end was trimmed by 5 bases and the J gene end by 11 bases; junction bases not matched to a gene: 8. Germline CDR1 SGHTA, CDR2 FQGNSA. CDR3 region: CASSLGQGGTPLHF. DNA of the CDR3: TGTGCCAGCAGCCTCGGACAGGGTGGGACACCCCTCCACTTT. Full variable domain (remainder filled in from reference TRBV7-2 and TRBJ1-6): GAGVSQSPSNKVTEKGKDVELRCDPISGHTALYWYRQSLGQGLEFLIYFQGNSAPDKSGLPSDRFSAERTGGSVSTLTIQRTQQEDSAVYLCASSLGQGGTPLHFGNGTRLTVT.

The rearrangement uses TRBV25-1 and TRBJ2-7, with unresolved D. V lost 1 base and J 3 bases, leaving 13 bases between the germline ends. Germline CDR1 reads MGHDK; CDR2 reads SYGVNS. CDR3 size: 15 residues. The CDR3 DNA reads as TGTGCCAGCAGTGAATCTCTCACGGGCAACTACGAGCAGTACTTC. Translating it yields CASSESLTGNYEQYF.

About this clone itself: Other nucleotide sequences in the sample specify the same CDR3. The chain employs TRBV5-4 and TRBJ2-3; D is unresolved. The V gene lost 2 bases and the J gene lost 0 bases, with 4 bases spanning the gap. Germline V gene data show CDR1 as SGHNT and CDR2 as YYREEE (reference sequence). The CDR3 spans 13 residues. The CDR3 is CASSLLSTDTQYF. In DNA form, the CDR3 reads TGTGCCAGCAGCTTATTGAGCACAGATACGCAGTATTTT.

The V gene is TRBV11-2, the J gene TRBJ2-3; 9 bases line up with TRBD1. The CDR3 sequence is 15 residues long. The germline gives CDR1 SGHAT, CDR2 FQNNGV. J was trimmed by 2 bases and V by 4 bases; bases with no gene match: 4. This chain's CDR3 is CASSSGTGYTDTQYF. In DNA, the CDR3 is TGTGCCAGCAGCTCCGGGACAGGGTACACAGATACGCAGTATTTT.

The chain combines TRBV28 with TRBJ2-4; no firm D call. The CDR3 sequence is 15 residues long. V lost 6 bases and J lost 0, with 12 bases in between. Germline lookup yields CDR1 MDHEN and CDR2 SYDVKM. The CDR3: CASSLQRLAKNIQYF. CDR3 nucleotides: TGTGCCAGCAGCCTACAACGACTAGCCAAAAACATTCAGTACTTC.

The genes are TRBV6-5 and TRBJ2-7, with D perhaps given as TRBD1 or TRBD2 (5 bases each). V was clipped by 0 bases and J by 6 bases, with 9 bases between them. Looked up from germline, CDR1 is MNHEY and CDR2 is SVGAGI. The CDR3 is 13 residues long. The CDR3 coding sequence is TGTGCCAGCAGTTACTCTATAGGGACCGAGCAGTACTTC. It specifies CASSYSIGTEQYF.

The chain couples TRBV5-1 to TRBJ2-7, with D possibly TRBD2 on 6 matching bases. Germline V gives CDR1 SGHRS, CDR2 YFSETQ. The CDR3 totals 16 residues. V lost 3 bases and J 7 bases, leaving 23 bases between the germline ends. The CDR3 DNA follows: TGCGCCAGCAGCTACGTCCCCCTACGGGGGACCGGTGAGCAGTACTTC. Amino acids: CASSYVPLRGTGEQYF.

This clone appeared once. V is TRBV18 and J is TRBJ2-3; the D is unclear. Per germline, CDR1 KGHSH and CDR2 LQKENI. V shed 4 bases and J shed 0 bases, with 11 bases lying between them. The CDR3 totals 15 residues. In DNA form, the CDR3 reads TGTGCCAGCTCACGCGACATAGCTAGCACAGATACGCAGTATTTT. This translates into CASSRDIASTDTQYF.

This clone was found a few times. The rearrangement joins TRBV2 to TRBJ2-1; D possibly corresponds to TRBD2 (6 bases). From germline, CDR1 is SNHLY and CDR2 FYNNEI. With 3 bases removed from V and 0 bases from J, the gap between germline ends came to 12 bases. The CDR3 extends over 16 amino acids. The CDR3 is CASSDQGGNSYNEQFF. In nucleotides, the CDR3 is TGTGCCAGCAGTGACCAGGGAGGAAACTCCTACAATGAGCAGTTCTTC.

The V call is TRBV28, the J call TRBJ2-7; a possible D gene is TRBD2 (5 bases). The germline V gene has CDR1 MDHEN and CDR2 SYDVKM. This CDR3 is 19 amino acids long. Trimming pared 2 bases from V and 0 bases from J, leaving 23 bases between. The CDR3, as DNA: TGTGCCAGCAGTTTAGCCCGGGGAAACCTGTTGTACCCCTCCTACGAGCAGTACTTC. This sequence encodes CASSLARGNLLYPSYEQYF.

The chain couples TRBV2 to TRBJ2-3, with D uncertain. The germline CDR1 and CDR2 sequences are SNHLY and FYNNEI. V gave up 7 bases and J gave up 2 bases, with 7 bases separating them. The CDR3 covers 12 residues. CDR3 nucleotide sequence: TGTGCCAGCACGCTGCTCACAGATACGCAGTATTTT. Encoded protein: CASTLLTDTQYF.

The rearrangement joins TRBV6-5 to TRBJ2-7, with D possibly TRBD2 on 6 matching bases. The germline gives CDR1 MNHEY, CDR2 SVGAGI. The CDR3 spans 14 residues. Trimming took 5 bases from V and 1 from J, leaving 12 bases between them. CDR3 DNA: TGTGCCAGCAGTACCGGAGGGGCTTCCTACGAGCAGTACTTC. It is translated as CASSTGGASYEQYF.

The chain is built from TRBV2 and TRBJ1-2; perhaps TRBD1 as D (5 bases). V was pared by 1 base and J by 8 bases, with 14 bases between. Germline CDR1 reads SNHLY; CDR2 reads FYNNEI. There are 14 residues in the CDR3. The CDR3 DNA reads as TGTGCCAGCAGTGAAGACGGTCCTCGGGGGGGCTACACCTTC. It specifies CASSEDGPRGGYTF.

The CDR3 spells CATRGDGATEQYF. Written as DNA, the CDR3 is TGTGCCACCAGGGGGGACGGGGCTACAGAGCAGTACTTC. The V and J genes are TRBV10-3 and TRBJ2-7; tentative D call: TRBD1 (7 bases). Trimming cost V 10 bases and J 7 bases, with 20 bases left between them. This CDR3 comprises 13 residues. Germline CDR1 is ENHRY and CDR2 is SYGVKD.

This clone was picked up one time. The chain joins TRBV10-1 to TRBJ1-2; 7 bases agree with TRBD1. With V trimmed by 6 bases and J by 8 bases, 9 bases remained unmatched. CDR1 WNHNN and CDR2 SYGVQD come from the germline V gene (reference sequence). The CDR3 runs 13 residues. The CDR3 reads CASSEDRAGGYTF. Written as DNA, the CDR3 is TGCGCCAGCAGCGAAGACAGGGCTGGGGGCTACACCTTC.